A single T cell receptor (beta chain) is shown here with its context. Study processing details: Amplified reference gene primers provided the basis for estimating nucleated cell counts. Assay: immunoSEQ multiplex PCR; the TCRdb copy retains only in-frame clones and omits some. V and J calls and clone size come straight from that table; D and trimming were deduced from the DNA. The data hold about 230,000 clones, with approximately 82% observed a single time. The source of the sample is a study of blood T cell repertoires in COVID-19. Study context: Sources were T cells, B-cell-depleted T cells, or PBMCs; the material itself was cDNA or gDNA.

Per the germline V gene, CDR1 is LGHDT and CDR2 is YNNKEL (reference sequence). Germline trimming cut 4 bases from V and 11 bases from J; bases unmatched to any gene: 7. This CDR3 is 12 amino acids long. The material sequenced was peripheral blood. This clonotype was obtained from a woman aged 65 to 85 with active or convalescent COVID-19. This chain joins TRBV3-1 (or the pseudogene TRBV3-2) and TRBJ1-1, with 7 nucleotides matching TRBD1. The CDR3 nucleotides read TGTGCCAGCAGCCTGTTCGACAGGGAGGCTTTCTTT. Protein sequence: CASSLFDREAFF.